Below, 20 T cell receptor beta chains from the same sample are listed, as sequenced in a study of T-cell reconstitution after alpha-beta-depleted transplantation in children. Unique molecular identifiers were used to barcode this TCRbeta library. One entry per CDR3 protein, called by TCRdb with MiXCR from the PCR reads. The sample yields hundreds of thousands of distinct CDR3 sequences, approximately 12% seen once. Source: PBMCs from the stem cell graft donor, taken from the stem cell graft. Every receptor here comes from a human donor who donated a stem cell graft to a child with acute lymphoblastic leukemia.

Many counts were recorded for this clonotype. The DNA for the CDR3 is TGCAGTGCTAGAGGGCTGGAGACCCAGTACTTC. Its protein is CSARGLETQYF. The chain has TRBV20-1 and TRBJ2-5; no reliable D call. Trimming left V 1 base short and J 5 bases short, with 5 bases between. Per germline, CDR1 DFQATT and CDR2 SNEGSKA (reference sequence). This CDR3 comprises 11 residues.

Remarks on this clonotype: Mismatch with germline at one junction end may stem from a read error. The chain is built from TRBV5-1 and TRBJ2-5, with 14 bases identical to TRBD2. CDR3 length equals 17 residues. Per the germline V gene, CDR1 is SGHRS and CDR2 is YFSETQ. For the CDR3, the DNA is TGCGCCACCAGCTCGGGACTAGCGGGGGCCTACCAAGAGACCCAGTACTTC. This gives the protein CATSSGLAGAYQETQYF.

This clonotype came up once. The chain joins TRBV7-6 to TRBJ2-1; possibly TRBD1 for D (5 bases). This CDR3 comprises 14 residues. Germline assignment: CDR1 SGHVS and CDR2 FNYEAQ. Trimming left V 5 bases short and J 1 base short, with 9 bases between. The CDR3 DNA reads TGTGCCAGCAGCGGATACAGGTCCTACAATGAGCAGTTCTTC. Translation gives CASSGYRSYNEQFF.

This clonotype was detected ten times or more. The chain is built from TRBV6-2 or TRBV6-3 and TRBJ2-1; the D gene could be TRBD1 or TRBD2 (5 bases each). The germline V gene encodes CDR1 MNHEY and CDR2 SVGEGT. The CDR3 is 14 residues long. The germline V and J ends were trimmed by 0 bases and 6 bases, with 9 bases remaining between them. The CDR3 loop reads CASSYSGTLNEQFF. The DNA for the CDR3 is TGTGCCAGCAGTTACTCGGGGACGCTCAATGAGCAGTTCTTC.

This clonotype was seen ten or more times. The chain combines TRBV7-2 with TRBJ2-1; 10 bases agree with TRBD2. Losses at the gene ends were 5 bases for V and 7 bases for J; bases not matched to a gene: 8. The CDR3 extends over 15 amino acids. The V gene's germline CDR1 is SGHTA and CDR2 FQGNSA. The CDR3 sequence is CASSLERTSGNEQFF. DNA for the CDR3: TGTGCCAGCAGCCTAGAAAGGACTAGCGGTAATGAGCAGTTCTTC.

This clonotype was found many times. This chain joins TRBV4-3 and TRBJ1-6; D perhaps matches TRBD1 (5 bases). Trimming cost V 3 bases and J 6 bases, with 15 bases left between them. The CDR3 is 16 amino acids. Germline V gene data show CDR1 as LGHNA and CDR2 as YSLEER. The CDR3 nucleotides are TGCGCCAGCAGCCATACTCCGGACATTGTTAATTCACCCCTCCACTTT. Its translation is CASSHTPDIVNSPLHF.

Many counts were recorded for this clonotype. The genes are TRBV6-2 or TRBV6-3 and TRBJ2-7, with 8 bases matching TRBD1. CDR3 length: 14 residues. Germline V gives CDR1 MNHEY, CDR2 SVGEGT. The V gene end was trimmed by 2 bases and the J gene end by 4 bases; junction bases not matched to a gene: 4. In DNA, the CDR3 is TGTGCCAGCAGTTACAGCAGGGGGCAGTACGAGCAGTACTTC. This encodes CASSYSRGQYEQYF.

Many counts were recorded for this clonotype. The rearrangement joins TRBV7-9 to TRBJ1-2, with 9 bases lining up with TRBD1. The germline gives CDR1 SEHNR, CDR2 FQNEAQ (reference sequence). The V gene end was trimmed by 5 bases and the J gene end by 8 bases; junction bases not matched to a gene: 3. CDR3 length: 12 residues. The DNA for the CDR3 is TGTGCCAGCAGCGCCACAGGGGGCGGCTACACCTTC. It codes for CASSATGGGYTF.

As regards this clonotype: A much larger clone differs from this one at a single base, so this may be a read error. CDR3: CASSKDIGWDSPIHF. The DNA for the CDR3 is TGTGCCAGCAGTAAGGACATTGGGTGGGATTCACCCATCCACTTT. The chain uses TRBV6-1 and TRBJ1-6, with D maybe TRBD1 (5 bases). CDR1 and CDR2 from the germline V gene are MNHNS and SASEGT. CDR3 length: 15 residues.

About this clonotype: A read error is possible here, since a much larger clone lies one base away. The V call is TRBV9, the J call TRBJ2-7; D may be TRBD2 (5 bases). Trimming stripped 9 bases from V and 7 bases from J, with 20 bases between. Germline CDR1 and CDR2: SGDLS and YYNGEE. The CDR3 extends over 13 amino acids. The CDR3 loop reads CATGGGRGGEQYF. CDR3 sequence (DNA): TGTGCCACCGGCGGTGGGAGAGGAGGTGAGCAGTACTTC.

The CDR3 region has the DNA TGTGCCACCAGCGGCGTAGGGGAAGGGACAGATACGCAGTATTTT. This gives the protein CATSGVGEGTDTQYF. The rearrangement uses TRBV15 and TRBJ2-3; tentative D call: TRBD1 (5 bases). CDR1 and CDR2 from the germline V gene are LNHNV and YYDKDF (reference sequence). The CDR3 is 15 amino acids. V shed 5 bases and J shed 3 bases, with 15 bases lying between them.

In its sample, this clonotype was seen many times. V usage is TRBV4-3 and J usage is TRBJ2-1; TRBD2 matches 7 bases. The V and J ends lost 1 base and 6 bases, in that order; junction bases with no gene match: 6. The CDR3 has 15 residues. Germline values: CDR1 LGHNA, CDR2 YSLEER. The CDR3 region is CASSQGPSGLNEQFF. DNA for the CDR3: TGCGCCAGCAGCCAAGGGCCTAGCGGACTCAATGAGCAGTTCTTC.

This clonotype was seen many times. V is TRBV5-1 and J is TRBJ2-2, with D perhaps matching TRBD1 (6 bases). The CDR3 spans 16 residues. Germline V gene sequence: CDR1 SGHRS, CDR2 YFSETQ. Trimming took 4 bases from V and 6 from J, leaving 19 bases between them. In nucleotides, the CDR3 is TGCGCCAGCAGCCCCCGAGCTAACAGGGCCTCCGGGGAGCTGTTTTTT. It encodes CASSPRANRASGELFF.

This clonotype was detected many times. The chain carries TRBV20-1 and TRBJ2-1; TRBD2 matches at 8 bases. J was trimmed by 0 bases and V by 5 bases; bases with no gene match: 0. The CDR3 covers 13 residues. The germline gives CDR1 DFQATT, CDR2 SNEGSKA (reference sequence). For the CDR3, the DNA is TGCAGTGCTGGGACTAGCTCCTACAATGAGCAGTTCTTC. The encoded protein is CSAGTSSYNEQFF.

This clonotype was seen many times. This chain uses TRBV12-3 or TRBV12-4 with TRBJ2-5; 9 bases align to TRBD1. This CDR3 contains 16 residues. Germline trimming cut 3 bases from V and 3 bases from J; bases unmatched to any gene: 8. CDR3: CASSFFWGQGEETQYF. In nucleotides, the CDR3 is TGTGCCAGCAGTTTTTTCTGGGGACAGGGTGAAGAGACCCAGTACTTC.

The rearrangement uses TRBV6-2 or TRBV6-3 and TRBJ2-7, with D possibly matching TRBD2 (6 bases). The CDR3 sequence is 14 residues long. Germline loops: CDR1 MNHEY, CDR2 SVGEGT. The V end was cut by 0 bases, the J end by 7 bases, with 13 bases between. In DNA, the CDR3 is TGTGCCAGCAGTTACTCGCCGGAGGGGCGGGAGCAGTACTTC. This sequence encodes CASSYSPEGREQYF.

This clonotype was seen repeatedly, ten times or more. The CDR3 sequence: CSVTFKAGGYYNEQFF. DNA of the CDR3: TGCAGCGTCACATTCAAAGCGGGAGGGTACTACAATGAGCAGTTCTTC. V gene TRBV29-1 combines with J gene TRBJ2-1; TRBD2 aligns across 10 bases. Germline V lookup: CDR1 SQVTM, CDR2 ANQGSEA. J gave up 3 bases and V 6 bases, and 11 bases lay outside the gene matches. This CDR3 region has 16 residues.

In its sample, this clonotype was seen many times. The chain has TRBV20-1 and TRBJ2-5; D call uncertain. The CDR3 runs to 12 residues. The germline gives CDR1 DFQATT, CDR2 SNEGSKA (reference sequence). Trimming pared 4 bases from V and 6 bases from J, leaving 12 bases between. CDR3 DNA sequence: TGCAGTGCTATCGGACCTACTCAGACCCAGTACTTC. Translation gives CSAIGPTQTQYF.

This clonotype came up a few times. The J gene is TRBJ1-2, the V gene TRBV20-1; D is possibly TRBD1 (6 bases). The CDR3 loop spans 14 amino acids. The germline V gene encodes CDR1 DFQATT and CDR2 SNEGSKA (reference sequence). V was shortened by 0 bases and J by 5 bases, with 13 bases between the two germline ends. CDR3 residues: CSARDLAGEYGYTF. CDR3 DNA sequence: TGCAGTGCTAGAGATCTGGCAGGGGAGTATGGCTACACCTTC.

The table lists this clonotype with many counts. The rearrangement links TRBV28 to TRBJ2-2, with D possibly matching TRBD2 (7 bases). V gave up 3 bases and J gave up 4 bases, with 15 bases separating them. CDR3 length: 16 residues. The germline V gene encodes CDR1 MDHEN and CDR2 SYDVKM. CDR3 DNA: TGTGCCAGCAGTTTTAGGGCGGGGGCCACCACCGGGGAGCTGTTTTTT. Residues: CASSFRAGATTGELFF.